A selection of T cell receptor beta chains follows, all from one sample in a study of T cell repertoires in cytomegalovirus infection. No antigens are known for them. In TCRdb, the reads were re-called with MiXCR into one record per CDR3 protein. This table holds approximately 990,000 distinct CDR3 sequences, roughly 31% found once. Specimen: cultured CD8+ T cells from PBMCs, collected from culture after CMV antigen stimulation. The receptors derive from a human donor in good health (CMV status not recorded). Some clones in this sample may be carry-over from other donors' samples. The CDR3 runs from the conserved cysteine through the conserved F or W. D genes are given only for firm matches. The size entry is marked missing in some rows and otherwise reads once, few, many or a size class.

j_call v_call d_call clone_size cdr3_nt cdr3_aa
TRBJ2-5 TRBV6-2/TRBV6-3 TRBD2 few TGTGCCAGCAGTTACTCGTTCGGGACTAGCGATGCAGAGACCCAGTACTTC CASSYSFGTSDAETQYF
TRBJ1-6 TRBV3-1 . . TGTGCCAGCAGCCACCGCCGGGACCTCTATAATTCACCCCTCCACTTT CASSHRRDLYNSPLHF
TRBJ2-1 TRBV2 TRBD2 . TGTGCCGATGGCGGGGGGGGCTACAATGAGCAGTTCTTC CADGGGGYNEQFF
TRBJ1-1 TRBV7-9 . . TGTGCCAGCAGCTCGGTCCGACTTGAAGCTTTCTTT CASSSVRLEAFF
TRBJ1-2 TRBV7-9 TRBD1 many TGTGCCAGCAGCCCAGAAACCGGGACAGCCTACTATGGCTACACCTTC CASSPETGTAYYGYTF
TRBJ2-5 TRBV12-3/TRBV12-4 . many TGTGCCAGCACCAGCCAACGGGACCAAGAGACCCAGTACTTC CASTSQRDQETQYF
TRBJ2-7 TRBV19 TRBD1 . TGTGCCAGTAGTATAGCTGGGGACAGCCCGCCTTACGAGCAGTACTTC CASSIAGDSPPYEQYF
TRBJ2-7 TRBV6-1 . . TGTGCCAGCAGTGAAATCGACGGATGGGACTACGAGCAGTACTTC CASSEIDGWDYEQYF
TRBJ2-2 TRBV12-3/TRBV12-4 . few TGTGCCAGCAGTTTCCTCCCCCTCCCGACAGTCAACACCGGGGAGCTGTTTTTT CASSFLPLPTVNTGELFF
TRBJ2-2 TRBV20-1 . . TGCAGTGCTCCCTCCCGACAGCCTAACACCGGGGAGCTGTTTTTT CSAPSRQPNTGELFF
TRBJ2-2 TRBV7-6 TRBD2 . TGTGCCAGCAGCTTAGAGTGGACTAGCGGGGGTACATTGACGGGGGAGCTGTTTTTT CASSLEWTSGGTLTGELFF
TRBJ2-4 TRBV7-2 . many TGTGCCAGCAGCTTAGCGCAAGGCGGATCAGCGGACTTC CASSLAQGGSADF
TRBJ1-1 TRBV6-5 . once TGTGCCAGCAGTTTCGGGGGGGGTTCGGTCACTGAAGCTTTCTTT CASSFGGGSVTEAFF
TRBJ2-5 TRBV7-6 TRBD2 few TGTGCCAGCAGCCTAGACGGGACTAGCGGGGAGACCCAGTACTTC CASSLDGTSGETQYF
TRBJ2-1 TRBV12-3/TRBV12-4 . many TGTGCCAGCAGTCCAGGGCCCAGCTCCTACAATGAGCAGTTCTTC CASSPGPSSYNEQFF
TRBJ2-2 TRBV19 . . TGTGCCAGTAGTATTTCTGGGTCGGGCACCGGGGAGCTGTTTTTT CASSISGSGTGELFF
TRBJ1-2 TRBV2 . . TGTGCCAGCAGTGAATACAGAAGGGATGGCTACACCTTC CASSEYRRDGYTF
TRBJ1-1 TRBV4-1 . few TGCGCCTCAGCCCCTCCAGGGCAGAACACTGAAGCTTTCTTT CASAPPGQNTEAFF
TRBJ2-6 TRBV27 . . TGTGCCAGCAGTTTATTCTTCGGACAGAGCTCTGGGGCCAACGTCCTGACTTTC CASSLFFGQSSGANVLTF
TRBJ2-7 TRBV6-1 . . TGTGCCAGCAGTGAAGGAAGGGGAGGAGGTTACGAGCAGTACTTC CASSEGRGGGYEQYF
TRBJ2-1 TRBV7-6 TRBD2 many TGTGCCAGCAGCGGTCCGTTCGGCGGGGGGGTGGAGAATGAGCAGTTCTTC CASSGPFGGGVENEQFF
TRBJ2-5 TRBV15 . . TGTGCCACCAGCAGAACTCAACGGGGGGCAGGGAGGCAAGAGACCCAGTACTTC CATSRTQRGAGRQETQYF
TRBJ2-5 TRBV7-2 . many TGTGCCAGCAGCTTAGAAAGGTCACTACAAGAGACCCAGTACTTC CASSLERSLQETQYF
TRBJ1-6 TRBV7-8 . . TGTGCCAGCACCGTTCGAGAGGGACCCCTCCACTTT CASTVREGPLHF
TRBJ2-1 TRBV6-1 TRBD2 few TGTGCCAGCAGTGGACTAGCGGGGGGGCCCTTGATCTTC CASSGLAGGPLIF
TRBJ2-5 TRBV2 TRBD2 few TGTGCCAGCATCGGACTAGCGGGGAGTTGGATGGAGACCCAGTACTTC CASIGLAGSWMETQYF
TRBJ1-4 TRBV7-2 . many TGTGCCAGCAGCTTAACCGAAGCAACTAATGAAAAACTGTTTTTT CASSLTEATNEKLFF
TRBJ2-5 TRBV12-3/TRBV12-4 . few TGTGCCAGCAGTTTGGGGTTAAGATTTGGAGAGACCCAGTACTTC CASSLGLRFGETQYF
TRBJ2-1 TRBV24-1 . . TGTGCCACCAGTGCAAGGAGTAAGTACAATGAGCAGTTCTTC CATSARSKYNEQFF
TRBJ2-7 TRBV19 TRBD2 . TGTGCCAGTACTGTAGCGGGGGGACCATACGAGCAGTACTTC CASTVAGGPYEQYF
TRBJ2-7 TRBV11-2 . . TGTGCTAGCATCCAGGTACCTTGGGAACAGTACTTC CASIQVPWEQYF
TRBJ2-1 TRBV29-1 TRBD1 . TGCAGCGTGCTCCGGGACAGGGGGCTCAATGAGCAGTTCTTC CSVLRDRGLNEQFF
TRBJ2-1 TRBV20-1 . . TGCAGTGCTATCCACCCGACCTCCTACAATGAGCAGTTCTTC CSAIHPTSYNEQFF
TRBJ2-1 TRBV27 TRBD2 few TGTGCCAGCAGTTTAGGCGGCGCTGGACTAGCGGGGGGGCAGTTCTTC CASSLGGAGLAGGQFF
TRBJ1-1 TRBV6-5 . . TGTGCCAGCAGTTACCACGAGCTCCTTGTCATGAACACTGAAGCTTTCTTT CASSYHELLVMNTEAFF
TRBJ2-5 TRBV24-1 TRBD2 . TGTGCCACCAGTGATTTTTATAGCGGGGGCCCTGAGACCCAGTACTTC CATSDFYSGGPETQYF
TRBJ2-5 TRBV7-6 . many TGTGCCAGCAGCTTGCCAGTCCAAGAGACCCAGTACTTC CASSLPVQETQYF
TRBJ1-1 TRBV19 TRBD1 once TGTGCCAGTAGTGATTCCGTAGGGGACAGGGGAGGCACTGAAGCTTTCTTT CASSDSVGDRGGTEAFF
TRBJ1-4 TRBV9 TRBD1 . TGTGCCAGCAGCGCCCGGACAGGGGATGAAAAACTGTTTTTT CASSARTGDEKLFF
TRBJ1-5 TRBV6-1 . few TGTGCCAGCAGTGCCAGCAGGGCCTCCAATCAGCCCCAGCATTTT CASSASRASNQPQHF
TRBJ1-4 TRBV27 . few TGTGCCAGCAGTTTATTAGCGGATGAAAAACTGTTTTTT CASSLLADEKLFF
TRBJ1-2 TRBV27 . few TGTGCCAGCAGCCCGGCGGGTGTCTATGGCTACACCTTC CASSPAGVYGYTF
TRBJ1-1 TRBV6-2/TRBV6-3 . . TGTGCCAGCAGTTACGGGAGGGCGGGGGCGACTGAAGCTTTCTTT CASSYGRAGATEAFF
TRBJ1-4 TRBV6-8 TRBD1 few TGTGCCAGCAGCCCGGGACAGGGGGCGGCTAATGAAAAACTGTTTTTT CASSPGQGAANEKLFF
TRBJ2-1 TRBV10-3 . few TGTGCCATCAGTGTTCTCTCCTACAATGAGCAGTTCTTC CAISVLSYNEQFF
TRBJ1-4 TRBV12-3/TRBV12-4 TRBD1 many TGTGCCAGCAGCCTCCGTGGACAGGGAGACCCCGGCGAGAATGAAAAACTGTTTTTT CASSLRGQGDPGENEKLFF
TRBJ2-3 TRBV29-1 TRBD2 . TGCAGCGTTTTAGCGGGGGGTCCAGATACGCAGTATTTT CSVLAGGPDTQYF
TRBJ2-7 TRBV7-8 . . TGTGCCAGCAGCTCCCGTGGGGCCTTGAACGAGCAGTACTTC CASSSRGALNEQYF
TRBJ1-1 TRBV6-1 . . TGTGCCACCTCCATCCCTGAAGCTTTCTTT CATSIPEAFF
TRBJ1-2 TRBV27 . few TGTGCCAGCAGCCTCACGGGACGGAACTATGGCTACACCTTC CASSLTGRNYGYTF